Sequencing of this T cell receptor (beta chain) was carried out in a study of shared T cell receptors in the human thymus. This clone was observed once. TCRdb's copy holds only in-frame clones and misses some; the assay was immunoSEQ multiplex PCR. The profile shows hundreds of thousands of clones, approximately 87% of them singletons. Losses at the gene ends were 3 bases for V and 7 bases for J; bases not matched to a gene: 9. Germline-derived CDR1 and CDR2 are LGHNA and YSLEER. The CDR3 has 17 amino acids. The sample was also reused in another study, on human thymus T cells. According to that study: Donors were healthy Finnish babies undergoing corrective operations for congenital heart defects.

This chain joins TRBV4-3 and TRBJ2-1; 13 bases align to TRBD2. The clonotype originates from a boy under three years old with a congenital heart defect. Sequencing was performed on thymocytes. The DNA of the CDR3 is TGCGCCAGCAGCCAGGGGGGGACTAGCGGGATGGCTAATGAGCAGTTCTTC. Translating gives CASSQGGTSGMANEQFF.